What follows describes a single T cell receptor (beta chain). Its target is not known. An end of the junction does not agree with germline; a read error may underlie this. The sample carries other DNA sequences with the same CDR3. There are 14 residues in the CDR3. Germline CDR1 and CDR2: MNHEY and SVGAGI. The entry originates in a study of cytomegalovirus exposure and HLA in healthy donors. Study results and limitations: Sequences of the TCR beta chain were said to predict the HLA-A and HLA-B alleles of most subjects accurately.

13 Jbeta primers and 60 Vbeta primers were used for the PCR. The method was immunoSEQ multiplex PCR; TCRdb's version includes in-frame clones alone and lacks a portion of them. The sample table includes approximately 140,000 clones. The chain recombines TRBV6-5 with TRBJ1-3; weak D call: TRBD1 (6 bases). Source material: PBMCs. This TCR was recovered from a woman aged 18 to 35 in good health and CMV-seronegative. CDR3 bases: TGTGCCAGCAGAACAGGGTTGGCTGGAAACACCATATACTTT. Translating gives CASRTGLAGNTIYF.